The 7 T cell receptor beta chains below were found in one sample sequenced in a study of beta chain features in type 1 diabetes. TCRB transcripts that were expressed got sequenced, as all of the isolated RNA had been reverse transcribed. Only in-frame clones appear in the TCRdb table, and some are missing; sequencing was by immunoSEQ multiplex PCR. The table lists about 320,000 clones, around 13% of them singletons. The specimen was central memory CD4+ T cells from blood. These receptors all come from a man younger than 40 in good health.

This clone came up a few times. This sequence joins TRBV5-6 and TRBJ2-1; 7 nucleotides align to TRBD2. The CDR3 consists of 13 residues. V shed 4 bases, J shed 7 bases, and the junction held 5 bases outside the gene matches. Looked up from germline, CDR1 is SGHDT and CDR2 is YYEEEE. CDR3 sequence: CASSPARGNEQFF. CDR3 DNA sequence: TGTGCCAGCAGCCCAGCGCGGGGGAATGAGCAGTTCTTC.

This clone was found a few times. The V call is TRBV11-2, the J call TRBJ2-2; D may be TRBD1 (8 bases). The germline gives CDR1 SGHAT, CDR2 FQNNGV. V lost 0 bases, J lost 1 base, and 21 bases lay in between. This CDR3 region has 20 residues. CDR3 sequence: CASSLDIWTGRGKNTGELFF. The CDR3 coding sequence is TGTGCCAGCAGCTTAGATATTTGGACAGGGAGGGGGAAGAACACCGGGGAGCTGTTTTTT.

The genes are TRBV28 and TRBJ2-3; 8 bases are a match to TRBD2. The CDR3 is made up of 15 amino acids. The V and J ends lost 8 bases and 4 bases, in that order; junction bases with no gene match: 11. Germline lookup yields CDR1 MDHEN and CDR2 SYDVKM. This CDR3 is CASQPLAGIADTQYF. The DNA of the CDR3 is TGTGCCAGCCAACCCTTAGCGGGGATCGCAGATACGCAGTATTTT.

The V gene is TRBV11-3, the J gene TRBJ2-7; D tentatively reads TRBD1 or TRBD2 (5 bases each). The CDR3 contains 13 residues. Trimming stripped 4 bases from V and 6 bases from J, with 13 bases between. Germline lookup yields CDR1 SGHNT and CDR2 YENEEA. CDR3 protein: CASSSGPRAEQYV. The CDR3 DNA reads TGTGCCAGCAGCTCGGGGCCTCGCGCCGAGCAGTACGTC.

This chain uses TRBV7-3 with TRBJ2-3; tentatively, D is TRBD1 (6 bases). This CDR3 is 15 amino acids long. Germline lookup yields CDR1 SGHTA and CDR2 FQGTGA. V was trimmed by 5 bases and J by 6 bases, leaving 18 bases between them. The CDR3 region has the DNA TGTGCCAGCAGCCCAATCAGTGGGACATGGGATACGCAGTATTTT. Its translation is CASSPISGTWDTQYF.

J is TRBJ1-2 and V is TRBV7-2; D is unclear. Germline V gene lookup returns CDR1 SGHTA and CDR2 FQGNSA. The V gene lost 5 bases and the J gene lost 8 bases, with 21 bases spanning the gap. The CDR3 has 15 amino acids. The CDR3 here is CASSQESQAFPGYTF. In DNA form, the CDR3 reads TGTGCCAGCAGCCAAGAGAGCCAGGCATTTCCCGGCTACACCTTC.

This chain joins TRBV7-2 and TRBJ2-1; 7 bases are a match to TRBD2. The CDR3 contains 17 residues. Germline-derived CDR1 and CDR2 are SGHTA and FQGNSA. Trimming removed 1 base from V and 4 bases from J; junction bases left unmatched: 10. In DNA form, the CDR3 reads TGTGCCAGCAGCTTAGTTTTAGCTAGCGGACGGTACAATGAGCAGTTCTTC. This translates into CASSLVLASGRYNEQFF. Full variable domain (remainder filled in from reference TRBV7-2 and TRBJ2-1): GAGVSQSPSNKVTEKGKDVELRCDPISGHTALYWYRQSLGQGLEFLIYFQGNSAPDKSGLPSDRFSAERTGGSVSTLTIQRTQQEDSAVYLCASSLVLASGRYNEQFFGPGTRLTVL.